This T cell receptor beta chain was recorded in a study of CD8 T cells in Susac syndrome. Study conclusions and caveats: The study conceded that relatively few individuals underwent its TCR sequencing and HLA analysis.

For this clonotype: Its antigen is undetermined.

CDR3 length: 15 amino acids. V was clipped by 2 bases and J by 0 bases, with 8 bases between them. CDR1 and CDR2 (germline): MNHEY, SMNVEV (reference sequence). TCR beta sequencing was performed on blood CD8+ and CD4+ T cells. Negative isolation yielded the CD8+ and CD4+ T cells, while FACS enriched the TEMRA cells. Random hexamers primed reverse transcription of about 0.45 to 1 ug RNA. MiXCR, run by TCRdb on the immunoSEQ multiplex PCR reads, gives a single entry per CDR3 protein. Of 73,000 or so distinct CDR3 sequences listed, roughly 94% are singletons. The origin of this receptor is a human donor with multiple sclerosis. Sequenced sample: CD8+ T cells from PBMCs. The genes are TRBV27 and TRBJ1-3; D gene unclear. CDR3 in amino acids: CASSLDLGSGNTIYF. For the CDR3, the DNA is TGTGCCAGCAGTTTAGACCTTGGCTCTGGAAACACCATATATTTT.